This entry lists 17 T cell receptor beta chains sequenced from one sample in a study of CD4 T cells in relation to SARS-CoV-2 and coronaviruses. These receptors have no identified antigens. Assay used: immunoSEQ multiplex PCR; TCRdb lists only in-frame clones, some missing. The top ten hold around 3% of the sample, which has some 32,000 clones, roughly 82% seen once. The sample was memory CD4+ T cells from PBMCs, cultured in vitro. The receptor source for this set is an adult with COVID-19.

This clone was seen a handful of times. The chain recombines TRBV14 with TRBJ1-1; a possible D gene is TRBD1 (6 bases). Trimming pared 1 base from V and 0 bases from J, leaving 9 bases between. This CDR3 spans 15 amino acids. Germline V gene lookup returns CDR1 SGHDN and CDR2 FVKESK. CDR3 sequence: CASSQGQVLNTEAFF. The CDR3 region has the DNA TGTGCCAGCAGCCAAGGACAGGTGTTGAACACTGAAGCTTTCTTT.

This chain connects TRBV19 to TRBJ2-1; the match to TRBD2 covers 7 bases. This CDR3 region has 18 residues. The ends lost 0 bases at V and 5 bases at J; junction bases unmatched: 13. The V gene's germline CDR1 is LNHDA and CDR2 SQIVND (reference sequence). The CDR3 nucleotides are TGTGCCAGTAGTATAGATACACCCGGACTAGTTTTTCACAATGAGCAGTTCTTC. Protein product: CASSIDTPGLVFHNEQFF.

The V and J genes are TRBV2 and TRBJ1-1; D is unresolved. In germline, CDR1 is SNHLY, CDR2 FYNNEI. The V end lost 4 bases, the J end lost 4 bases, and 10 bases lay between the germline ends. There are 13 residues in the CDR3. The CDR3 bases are TGTGCCAGCAGTGGAGAGGGTCGCACTGAAGCTTTCTTT. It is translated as CASSGEGRTEAFF.

CDR3 in amino acids: CSARTRGGYTF. The CDR3 DNA follows: TGCAGTGCTAGGACCAGGGGTGGCTACACCTTC. The gene calls are TRBV20-1 and TRBJ1-2; maybe TRBD1 (6 bases). Germline V CDR1 and CDR2: DFQATT, SNEGSKA (reference sequence). The CDR3 extends over 11 amino acids. The ends were cut back, 3 bases at V and 7 bases at J, with 9 bases in the middle.

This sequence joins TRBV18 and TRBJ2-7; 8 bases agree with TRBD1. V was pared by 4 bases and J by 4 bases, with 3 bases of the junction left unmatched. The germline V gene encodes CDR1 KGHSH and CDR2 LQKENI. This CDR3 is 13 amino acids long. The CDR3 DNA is TGTGCCAGCTCACGGACAGGGAATTACGAGCAGTACTTC. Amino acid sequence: CASSRTGNYEQYF.

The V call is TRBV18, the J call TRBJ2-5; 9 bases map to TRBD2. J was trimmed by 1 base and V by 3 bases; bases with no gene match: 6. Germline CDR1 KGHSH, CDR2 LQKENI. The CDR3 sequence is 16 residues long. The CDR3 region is CASSPRASGTQETQYF. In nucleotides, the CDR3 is TGTGCCAGCTCACCCCGGGCTAGCGGGACCCAAGAGACCCAGTACTTC.

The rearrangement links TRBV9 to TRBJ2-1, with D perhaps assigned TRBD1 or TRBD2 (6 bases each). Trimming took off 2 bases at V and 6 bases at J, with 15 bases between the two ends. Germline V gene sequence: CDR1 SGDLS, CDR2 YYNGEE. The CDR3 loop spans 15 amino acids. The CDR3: CASSVRGADFNEQFF. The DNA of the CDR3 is TGTGCCAGCAGCGTTAGGGGGGCTGATTTCAATGAGCAGTTCTTC.

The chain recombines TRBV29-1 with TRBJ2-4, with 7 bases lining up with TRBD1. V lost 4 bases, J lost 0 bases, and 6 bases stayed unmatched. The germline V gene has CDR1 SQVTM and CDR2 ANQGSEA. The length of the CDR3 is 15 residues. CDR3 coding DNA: TGCAGCGTTGTAGGTAGGGGGCTAGCCAAAAACATTCAGTACTTC. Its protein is CSVVGRGLAKNIQYF.

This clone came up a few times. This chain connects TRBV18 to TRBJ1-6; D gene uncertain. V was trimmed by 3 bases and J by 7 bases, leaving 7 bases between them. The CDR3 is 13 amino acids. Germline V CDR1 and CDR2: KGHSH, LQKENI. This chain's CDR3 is CASSPHENSPLHF. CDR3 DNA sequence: TGTGCCAGCTCACCGCACGAAAATTCACCCCTCCACTTT.

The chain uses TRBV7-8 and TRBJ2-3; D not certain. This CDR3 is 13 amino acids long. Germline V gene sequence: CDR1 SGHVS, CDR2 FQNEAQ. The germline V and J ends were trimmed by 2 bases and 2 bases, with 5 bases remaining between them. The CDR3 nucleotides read TGTGCCAGCAGCTTAATCAACACAGATACGCAGTATTTT. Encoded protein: CASSLINTDTQYF.

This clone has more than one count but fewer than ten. CDR3 sequence: CAAKESSNQPQHF. The CDR3 coding sequence is TGTGCCGCCAAGGAGAGTAGCAATCAGCCCCAGCATTTT. The chain carries TRBV30 and TRBJ1-5; no clear D gene. This CDR3 region has 13 residues. Germline V lookup: CDR1 GTSNPN, CDR2 SVGIG (reference sequence). With 8 bases removed from V and 0 bases from J, the gap between germline ends came to 11 bases.

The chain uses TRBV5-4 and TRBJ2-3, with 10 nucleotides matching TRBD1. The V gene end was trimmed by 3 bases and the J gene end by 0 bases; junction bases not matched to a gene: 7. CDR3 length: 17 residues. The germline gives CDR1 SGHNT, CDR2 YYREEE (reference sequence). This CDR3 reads CASSSRDRGSSTDTQYF. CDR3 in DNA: TGTGCCAGCAGCTCCCGGGACAGGGGATCTAGCACAGATACGCAGTATTTT.

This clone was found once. The CDR3 sequence: CASTPASGSTDTQYF. The CDR3 bases are TGTGCCAGCACCCCGGCTAGCGGGAGCACAGATACGCAGTATTTT. The J gene is TRBJ2-3, the V gene TRBV6-6; 8 nucleotides align to TRBD2. The germline V gene encodes CDR1 MNHNY and CDR2 SVGAGI (reference sequence). The CDR3 extends over 15 amino acids. Trimming at V came to 7 bases and at J to 0 bases, leaving 6 bases not matched to a gene.

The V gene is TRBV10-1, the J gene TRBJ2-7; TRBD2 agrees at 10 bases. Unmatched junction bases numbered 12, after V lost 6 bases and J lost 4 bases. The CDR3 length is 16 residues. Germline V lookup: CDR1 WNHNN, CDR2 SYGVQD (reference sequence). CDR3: CASSTDVAGGRYEQYF. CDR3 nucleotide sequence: TGCGCCAGCAGCACCGACGTAGCGGGAGGTAGGTACGAGCAGTACTTC.

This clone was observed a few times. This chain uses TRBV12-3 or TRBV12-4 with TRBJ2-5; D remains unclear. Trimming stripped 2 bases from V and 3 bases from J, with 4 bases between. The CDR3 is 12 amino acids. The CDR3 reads CASSLSEETQYF. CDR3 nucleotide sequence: TGTGCCAGCAGTTTATCGGAAGAGACCCAGTACTTC.

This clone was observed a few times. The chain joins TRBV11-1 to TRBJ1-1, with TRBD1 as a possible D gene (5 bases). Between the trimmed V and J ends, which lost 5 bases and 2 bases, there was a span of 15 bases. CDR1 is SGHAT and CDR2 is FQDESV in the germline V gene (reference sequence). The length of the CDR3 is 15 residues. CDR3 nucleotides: TGTGCCAGCAGCCGGACATTGGGGGGAAACACTGAAGCTTTCTTT. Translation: CASSRTLGGNTEAFF.

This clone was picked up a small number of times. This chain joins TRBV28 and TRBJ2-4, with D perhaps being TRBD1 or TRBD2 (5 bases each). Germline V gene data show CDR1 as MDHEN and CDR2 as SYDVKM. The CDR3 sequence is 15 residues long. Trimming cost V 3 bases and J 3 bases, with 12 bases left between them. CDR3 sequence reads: CASSFERDGKNIQYF. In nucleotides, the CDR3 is TGTGCCAGCAGTTTTGAAAGGGACGGCAAAAACATTCAGTACTTC. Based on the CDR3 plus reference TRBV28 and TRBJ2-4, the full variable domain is DVKVTQSSRYLVKRTGEKVFLECVQDMDHENMFWYRQDPGLGLRLIYFSYDVKMKEKGDIPEGYSVSREKKERFSLILESASTNQTSMYLCASSFERDGKNIQYFGAGTRLSVL.